A selection of T cell receptor beta chains follows, all from one sample in a study of human T cells and chemical hapten exposure. TCRdb used MiXCR to reprocess the RACE reads, holding one entry per CDR3 protein. The profile shows about 84,000 distinct CDR3 sequences, 8% to 13% of them singletons. The sequences come from whole blood, collected in connection with sensitization to the hapten diphenylcyclopropenone (DPC). These receptors all stem from a woman in her forties or fifties with alopecia areata. Some clones in this sample may be carry-over from other donors' samples. CDR3s include the opening cysteine and the closing phenylalanine or tryptophan. D genes are given only for firm matches. Where a row states a size, it is once, few, many or the class of an expanded clone; other rows omit it.

V	size	J	D	DNA	CDR3
TRBV28	few	TRBJ1-2	TRBD1	TGTGCCAGCAGCCACGGGGACAGGGATTCATATGGCTACACCTTC	CASSHGDRDSYGYTF
TRBV23-1	NA	TRBJ2-5	TRBD2	TGCGCCAGCAGTCAACGACCCCTGGGGAGCAGGGTCCTAGCGGGAGGTGCTAGGAAGACCCAGTACTTC	CASSQRPLGSRVLAGGARKTQYF
TRBV7-2	NA	TRBJ2-3	NA	TGTGCCAGCAGCTTTCCGGGGGATACGCAGTATTTT	CASSFPGDTQYF
TRBV10-3	many	TRBJ2-5	NA	TGTGCCATCAGTAGGACTGGAGAAGAGACCCAGTACTTC	CAISRTGEETQYF
TRBV7-9	few	TRBJ2-1	TRBD2	TGTGCCAGCAGCCCTGGACTAGCGGTCGATGAGCAGTTCTTC	CASSPGLAVDEQFF
TRBV11-2	few	TRBJ2-2	TRBD2	TGTGCCAGCAGACTGCGGGAGGGCTCCCTGGCCGGGGAGCTGTTTTTT	CASRLREGSLAGELFF
TRBV6-5	NA	TRBJ2-2	TRBD1	TGTGCCAGCAGTTCCCCTCCGACAGGGGCCGGGGAGCTGTTTTTT	CASSSPPTGAGELFF
TRBV7-9	many	TRBJ1-1	NA	TGTGCCAGCAGCTTAGCGACAGGGAACACTGAAGCTTTCTTT	CASSLATGNTEAFF
TRBV18	many	TRBJ1-2	NA	TGTGCCAGCGGGTTATCGATTAACTATGGCTACACCTTC	CASGLSINYGYTF
TRBV4-3	NA	TRBJ2-3	NA	TGCGCCAGCAGCCAAGCGCTTAAACGGGGCGCAGATACGCAGTATTTT	CASSQALKRGADTQYF
TRBV20-1	few	TRBJ1-6	TRBD1	TGCAGTGCTAGAGCCACAGGGGTGGTTTTACATTCACCCCTCCACTTT	CSARATGVVLHSPLHF
TRBV30	NA	TRBJ1-5	NA	TGTGCCTGGAGTGAGTGGCGGTTTAGCAATCAGCCCCAGCATTTT	CAWSEWRFSNQPQHF
TRBV29-1	many	TRBJ2-5	TRBD1	TGCAGCGGTGGACAGGGGAGAGAGACCCAGTACTTC	CSGGQGRETQYF
TRBV9	NA	TRBJ2-2	NA	TGTGCCAGCAGCGTCCCATGGACTGACGGGGAGCTGTTTTTT	CASSVPWTDGELFF
TRBV9	many	TRBJ2-7	NA	TGTGCCAGCAGCGTAGAAGGGGCAGGCGACGAGCAGTACTTC	CASSVEGAGDEQYF
TRBV30	few	TRBJ2-1	NA	TGTGCCTGGAGGGGGATTGGCTCCTACAATGAGCAGTTCTTC	CAWRGIGSYNEQFF
TRBV7-6	few	TRBJ2-3	NA	TGTGCCAGCAGCTCGGCCGGGGTAGGGCCCCTCCGCATGTATTTT	CASSSAGVGPLRMYF
TRBV7-2	NA	TRBJ2-3	NA	TGTGCCAGCAGCTTAGTGGCATCCACAGATACGCAGTATTTT	CASSLVASTDTQYF
TRBV4-3	NA	TRBJ1-6	NA	TGCGCCAGCAGCCAACATATAAGAAACTATAATTCACCCCTCCACTTT	CASSQHIRNYNSPLHF
TRBV7-9	many	TRBJ2-7	TRBD2	TGTGCCAGCAGCTTAGGCGGGAGGAGCTCCTACGAGCAGTACTTC	CASSLGGRSSYEQYF
TRBV15	many	TRBJ2-7	NA	TGTGCCACCAGCAGACGGCGTGGGTCCTACGAGCAGTACTTC	CATSRRRGSYEQYF
TRBV28	few	TRBJ1-1	NA	TGTGCCAGCAGTTTGGCCAGGGTTTTCGGTGAAGCTTTCTTT	CASSLARVFGEAFF
TRBV5-1	few	TRBJ2-5	TRBD1	TGCGCCAGCAGCACGGGACAGGGAAGAGAGACCCAGTACTTC	CASSTGQGRETQYF
TRBV27	NA	TRBJ1-6	NA	TGTGCCAGCACGGAGCAACGGGGTTCACCCCTCTACTTT	CASTEQRGSPLYF
TRBV10-3	NA	TRBJ2-3	NA	TGTGCCATCGGTGCTGACGGGACTAGCACAGATACGCAGTATTTT	CAIGADGTSTDTQYF